This T cell receptor (beta chain) was observed in a study of T cell clones after liver transplantation. Study as a whole: Third-party-reactive TCRbeta sequences from pre-transplant mixed lymphocyte reactions served as antigen-independent comparators.

Trimming took 3 bases from V and 2 from J, leaving 15 bases between them. The CDR3 totals 16 residues. Here immunoSEQ multiplex PCR was the method, and the copy in TCRdb shows in-frame clones only, minus some. The repertoire includes tens of thousands of clones, 70% to 85% of them detected once, and 0.45% to 0.55% sits in the top ten. A note on this clone: Its cognate antigen is unknown.

Overall study results and limits: Rather than being deleted, graft donor-reactive T cells may have moved into the graft.

The receptor comes from a human patient who received a liver transplant. Some T cells may be the graft donor's. This chain links TRBV23-1 with TRBJ2-3; D is unclear. TRBV23-1 is an open reading frame whose function is uncertain. The sequenced sample was CD4+ T cells from blood, obtained roughly 3.5 years after liver transplant. The CDR3 coding sequence is TGCGCCAGCAGTCAGGACCCCGGGCTTCACACAGATACGCAGTATTTT. Translating it yields CASSQDPGLHTDTQYF.